The 17 T cell receptor beta chains listed next were all sequenced from one sample in a study of blood T cells in healthy people across ages. Combining a sample-barcoded 5' primer with a J-beta primer mix, a second PCR ran for roughly 7 to 12 cycles. TCRdb reprocessed the 5' RACE reads via MiXCR and lists one record per CDR3 protein. Of about 900,000 distinct CDR3 sequences in the sample, around 62% were seen once. Sequencing was carried out using blood. All receptors derive from a man aged 30-40 years in good health.

V gene TRBV20-1 combines with J gene TRBJ1-6; TRBD1 matches 9 bases. This CDR3 is 13 amino acids long. Germline V CDR1 and CDR2: DFQATT, SNEGSKA (reference sequence). Trimming at V came to 3 bases and at J to 8 bases, leaving 2 bases not matched to a gene. DNA of the CDR3: TGCAGTGCTAGGGGACAGGGTTATTCACCCCTCCACTTT. Residues: CSARGQGYSPLHF.

The chain recombines TRBV6-2 or TRBV6-3 with TRBJ1-3, with D tentatively TRBD1 (6 bases). Trimming cost V 4 bases and J 2 bases, with 6 bases left between them. The germline V gene encodes CDR1 MNHEY and CDR2 SVGEGT. The CDR3 runs 13 residues. The DNA of the CDR3 is TGTGCCAGCAGTTGGACAGCTGGAAACACCATATATTTT. It encodes CASSWTAGNTIYF.

The chain joins TRBV7-2 to TRBJ2-4; D gene uncertain. Trimming took off 5 bases at V and 13 bases at J, with 18 bases between the two ends. Germline CDR1 is SGHTA and CDR2 is FQGNSA. The length of the CDR3 is 13 residues. The DNA of the CDR3 is TGTGCCAGCAGCCTGGGCCCCCTTGGCCGCCAGTACTTC. This encodes CASSLGPLGRQYF.

The chain uses TRBV25-1 and TRBJ2-7; perhaps TRBD1 as D (6 bases). Germline values: CDR1 MGHDK, CDR2 SYGVNS. V gave up 5 bases and J gave up 4 bases, with 18 bases separating them. The CDR3 sequence is 15 residues long. CDR3 sequence (DNA): TGTGCCAGCAGTCGCCCCGGGCAGGGGCGGTACGAGCAGTACTTC. Its protein product is CASSRPGQGRYEQYF.

The chain has TRBV4-3 and TRBJ1-4; D is possibly TRBD1 (6 bases). The V end lost 3 bases, the J end lost 4 bases, and 12 bases lay between the germline ends. Germline V gives CDR1 LGHNA, CDR2 YSLEER. CDR3 length equals 15 residues. The CDR3 DNA reads as TGCGCCAGCAGCCAGACGCGCAGGGGTAATGAAAAACTGTTTTTT. Encoded protein: CASSQTRRGNEKLFF.

The rearrangement links TRBV6-2 or TRBV6-3 to TRBJ2-3, with 7 bases that match TRBD2. The V and J ends lost 5 bases and 0 bases, in that order; junction bases with no gene match: 8. CDR3 length: 16 amino acids. CDR1 is MNHEY, CDR2 SVGEGT, per germline. The CDR3 reads CASSHRDYYSTDTQYF. Written as DNA, the CDR3 is TGTGCCAGCAGTCATCGGGACTACTATAGCACAGATACGCAGTATTTT.

The chain has TRBV6-5 and TRBJ1-1, with unresolved D. V shed 7 bases and J shed 1 base, with 7 bases lying between them. This CDR3 contains 12 residues. Germline V lookup: CDR1 MNHEY, CDR2 SVGAGI. The CDR3 sequence: CASKNPNTEAFF. Written as DNA, the CDR3 is TGTGCCAGCAAGAATCCGAACACTGAAGCTTTCTTT.

This rearrangement joins TRBV7-2 to TRBJ2-5; 9 nucleotides match TRBD1. The junction had 15 bases not matched to a gene; V was cut back by 6 bases and J by 4 bases. CDR1 SGHTA and CDR2 FQGNSA come from the germline V gene. This CDR3 contains 17 residues. Here the CDR3 reads CASSFPWRDRAGETQYF. CDR3 coding DNA: TGTGCCAGCAGTTTCCCTTGGAGGGACAGGGCGGGAGAGACCCAGTACTTC.

This clonotype has more than one count but fewer than ten. This chain connects TRBV5-5 to TRBJ2-1; 9 positions match TRBD1. The ends lost 1 base at V and 3 bases at J; junction bases unmatched: 2. CDR3 length equals 15 residues. Germline lookup yields CDR1 SGHKS and CDR2 YYEKEE (reference sequence). CDR3 sequence reads: CASSLTGGDYNEQFF. The CDR3 bases are TGTGCCAGCAGCTTGACAGGGGGCGACTACAATGAGCAGTTCTTC.

This clonotype was counted only a few times. CDR3 DNA: TGTGCCAGCAGCCCGATTGGGGGTTTATTAGAGACCCAGTACTTC. It encodes CASSPIGGLLETQYF. The chain joins TRBV7-2 to TRBJ2-5; perhaps D is TRBD1 or TRBD2 (5 bases each). Trimming stripped 5 bases from V and 4 bases from J, with 17 bases between. The CDR3 spans 15 residues. Germline CDR1 and CDR2: SGHTA and FQGNSA.

This clonotype was counted a few times. V gene TRBV7-2 combines with J gene TRBJ2-7; D is uncertain. V was trimmed by 4 bases and J by 0 bases, leaving 10 bases between them. Germline V gene lookup returns CDR1 SGHTA and CDR2 FQGNSA. The CDR3 sequence is 14 residues long. CDR3: CASSSLDSSYEQYF. The CDR3, as DNA: TGTGCCAGCAGCTCGCTCGATAGCTCCTACGAGCAGTACTTC.

The chain has TRBV7-2 and TRBJ2-1, with D unclear. The V end lost 0 bases, the J end lost 1 base, and 7 bases lay between the germline ends. The CDR3 runs to 15 residues. From germline, CDR1 is SGHTA and CDR2 FQGNSA. CDR3 loop: CASSLARTSYNEQFF. The CDR3 DNA reads as TGTGCCAGCAGCTTAGCCAGAACATCCTACAATGAGCAGTTCTTC.

The V gene is TRBV3-1, the J gene TRBJ2-1, with D possibly TRBD2 on 6 matching bases. The CDR3 runs 16 residues. The germline gives CDR1 LGHDT, CDR2 YNNKEL (reference sequence). The ends were cut back, 0 bases at V and 4 bases at J, with 13 bases in the middle. The chain's CDR3 is CASSQDAASEYNEQFF. As DNA, the CDR3 is TGTGCCAGCAGCCAAGATGCGGCTAGCGAGTACAATGAGCAGTTCTTC.

This sequence joins TRBV5-1 and TRBJ2-1; TRBD2 matches at 10 bases. Per germline, CDR1 SGHRS and CDR2 YFSETQ. The ends lost 2 bases at V and 5 bases at J; junction bases unmatched: 7. The CDR3 runs to 16 residues. The DNA for the CDR3 is TGCGCCAGCAGCTTAGTAGCGGGGGGACCCAACAATGAGCAGTTCTTC. Its translation is CASSLVAGGPNNEQFF.

The sample holds one count of this clonotype. This chain connects TRBV6-6 to TRBJ2-1; D might be TRBD2 (5 bases). The better agreement between TRBJ2-7 and the DNA end casts doubt on the J call. Germline V gene data show CDR1 as MNHNY and CDR2 as SVGAGI (reference sequence). The CDR3 is 16 amino acids. The CDR3: CASSPPARELEYEQYF. Here the CDR3 DNA reads TGTGCCAGCAGTCCCCCCGCCCGGGAATTAGAGTACGAGCAGTACTTC.

This clonotype was observed a handful of times. V usage is TRBV20-1 and J usage is TRBJ1-2, with D perhaps TRBD1 (6 bases). The CDR3 runs to 13 residues. The germline V gene has CDR1 DFQATT and CDR2 SNEGSKA (reference sequence). The V and J ends lost 5 bases and 2 bases respectively, with 12 bases between them. The CDR3 is CSAPTGYNYGYTF. DNA of the CDR3: TGCAGTGCTCCGACAGGCTACAACTATGGCTACACCTTC.

This chain links TRBV15 with TRBJ2-7, with D tentatively TRBD1 or TRBD2 (6 bases each). In germline, CDR1 is LNHNV, CDR2 YYDKDF (reference sequence). CDR3 length: 12 residues. With 9 bases removed from V and 1 base from J, the gap between germline ends came to 10 bases. CDR3 sequence reads: CATRGASYEQYF. As DNA, the CDR3 is TGTGCCACGAGGGGGGCGTCCTACGAGCAGTACTTC.